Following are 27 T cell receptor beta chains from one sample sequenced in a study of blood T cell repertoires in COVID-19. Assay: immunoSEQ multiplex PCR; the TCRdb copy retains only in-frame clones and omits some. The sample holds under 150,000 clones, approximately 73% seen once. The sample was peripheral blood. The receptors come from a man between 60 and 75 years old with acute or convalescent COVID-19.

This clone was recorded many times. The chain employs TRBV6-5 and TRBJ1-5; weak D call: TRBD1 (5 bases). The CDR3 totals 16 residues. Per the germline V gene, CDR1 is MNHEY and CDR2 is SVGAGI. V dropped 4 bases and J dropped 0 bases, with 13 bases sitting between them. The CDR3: CASSSPGGYSNQPQHF. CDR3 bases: TGTGCCAGCAGTTCCCCCGGGGGTTATAGCAATCAGCCCCAGCATTTT.

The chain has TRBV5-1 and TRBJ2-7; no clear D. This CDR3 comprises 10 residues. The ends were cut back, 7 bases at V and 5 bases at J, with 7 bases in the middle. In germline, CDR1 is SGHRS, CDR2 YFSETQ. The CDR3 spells CASVDNEQYF. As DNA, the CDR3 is TGCGCCAGCGTAGACAACGAGCAGTACTTC. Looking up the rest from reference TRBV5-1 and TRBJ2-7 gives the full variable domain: KAGVTQTPRYLIKTRGQQVTLSCSPISGHRSVSWYQQTPGQGLQFLFEYFSETQRNKGNFPGRFSGRQFSNSRSEMNVSTLELGDSALYLCASVDNEQYFGPGTRLTVT.

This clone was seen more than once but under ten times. In DNA, the CDR3 is TGTGCCAGCAGCTTACCCCCACAGGGGCTTCGGGACGAGCAGTACTTC. Translation gives CASSLPPQGLRDEQYF. The J gene is TRBJ2-7, the V gene TRBV7-9; 7 bases match TRBD1. V lost 2 bases to trimming and J lost 5 bases; unmatched junction nucleotides: 12. This CDR3 is 16 amino acids long. CDR1 is SEHNR and CDR2 is FQNEAQ in the germline V gene (reference sequence).

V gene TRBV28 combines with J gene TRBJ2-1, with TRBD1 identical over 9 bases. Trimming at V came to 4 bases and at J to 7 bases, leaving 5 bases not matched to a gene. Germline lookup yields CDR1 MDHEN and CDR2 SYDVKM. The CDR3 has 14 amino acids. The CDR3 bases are TGTGCCAGCAGTTGGGGGACAGGGAGGAATGAGCAGTTCTTC. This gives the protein CASSWGTGRNEQFF.

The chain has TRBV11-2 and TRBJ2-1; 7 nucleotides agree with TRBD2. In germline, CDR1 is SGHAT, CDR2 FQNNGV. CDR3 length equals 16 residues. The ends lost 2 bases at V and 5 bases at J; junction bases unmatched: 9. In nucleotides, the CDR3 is TGTGCCAGCAGCTTACGGTACGCGGGAGAACACAATGAGCAGTTCTTC. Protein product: CASSLRYAGEHNEQFF.

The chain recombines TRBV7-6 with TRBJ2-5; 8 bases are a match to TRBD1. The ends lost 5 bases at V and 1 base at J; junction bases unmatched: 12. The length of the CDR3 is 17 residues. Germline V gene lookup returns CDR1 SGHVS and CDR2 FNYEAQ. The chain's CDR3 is CASSHPRGGQGQETQYF. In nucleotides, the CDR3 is TGTGCCAGCAGCCACCCGAGGGGCGGACAGGGCCAAGAGACCCAGTACTTC.

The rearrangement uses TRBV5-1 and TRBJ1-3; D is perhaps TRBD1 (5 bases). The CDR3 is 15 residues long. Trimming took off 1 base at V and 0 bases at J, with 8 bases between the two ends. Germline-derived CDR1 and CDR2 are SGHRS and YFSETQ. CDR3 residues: CASSLTGNSGNTIYF. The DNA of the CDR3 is TGCGCCAGCAGCTTGACAGGAAACTCTGGAAACACCATATATTTT.

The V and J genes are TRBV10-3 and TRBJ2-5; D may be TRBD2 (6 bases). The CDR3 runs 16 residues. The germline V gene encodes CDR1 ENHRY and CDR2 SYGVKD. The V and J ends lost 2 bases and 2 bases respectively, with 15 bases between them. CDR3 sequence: CAISERNRAGQETQYF. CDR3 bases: TGTGCCATCAGTGAGAGGAACCGGGCGGGACAAGAGACCCAGTACTTC.

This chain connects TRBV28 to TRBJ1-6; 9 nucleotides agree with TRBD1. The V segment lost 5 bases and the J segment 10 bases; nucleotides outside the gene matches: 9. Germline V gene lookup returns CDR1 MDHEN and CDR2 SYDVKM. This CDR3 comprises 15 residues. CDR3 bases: TGTGCCAGCAGTCTATCCGGGACAGGGATCTCACCCCTCCACTTT. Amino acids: CASSLSGTGISPLHF.

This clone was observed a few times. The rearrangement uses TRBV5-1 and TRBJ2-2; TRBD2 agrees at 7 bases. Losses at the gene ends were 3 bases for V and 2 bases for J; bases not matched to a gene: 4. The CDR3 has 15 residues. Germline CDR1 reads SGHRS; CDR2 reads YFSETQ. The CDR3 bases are TGCGCCAGCAGCTATGCGGGAGACAACACCGGGGAGCTGTTTTTT. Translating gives CASSYAGDNTGELFF.

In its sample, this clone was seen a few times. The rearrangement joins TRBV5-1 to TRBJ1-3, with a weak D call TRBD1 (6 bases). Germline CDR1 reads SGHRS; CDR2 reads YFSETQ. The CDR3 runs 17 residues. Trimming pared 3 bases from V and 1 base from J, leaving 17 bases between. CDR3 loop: CASSSSSVRGSGNTIYF. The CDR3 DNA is TGCGCCAGCAGCTCCTCGTCGGTCAGGGGATCTGGAAACACCATATATTTT.

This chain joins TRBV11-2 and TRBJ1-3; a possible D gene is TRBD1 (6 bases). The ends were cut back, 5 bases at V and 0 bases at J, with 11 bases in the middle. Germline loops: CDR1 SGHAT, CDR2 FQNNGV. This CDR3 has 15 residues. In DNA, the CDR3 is TGTGCCAGCAGCCCAGACAGGAACTCTGGAAACACCATATATTTT. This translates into CASSPDRNSGNTIYF.

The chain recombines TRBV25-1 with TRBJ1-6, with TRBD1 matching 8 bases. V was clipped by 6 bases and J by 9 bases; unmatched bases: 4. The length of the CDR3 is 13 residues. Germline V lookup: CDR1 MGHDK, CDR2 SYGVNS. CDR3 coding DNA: TGTGCCAGCAGCCGGGACAGGCCTTCACCCCTCCACTTT. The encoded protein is CASSRDRPSPLHF.

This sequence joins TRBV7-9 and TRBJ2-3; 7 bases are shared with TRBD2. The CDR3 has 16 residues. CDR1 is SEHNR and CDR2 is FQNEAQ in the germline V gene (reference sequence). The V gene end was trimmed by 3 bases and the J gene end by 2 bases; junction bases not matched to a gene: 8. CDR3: CASSLGGAGVTDTQYF. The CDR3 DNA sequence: TGTGCCAGCAGCTTGGGCGGGGCGGGAGTCACAGATACGCAGTATTTT.

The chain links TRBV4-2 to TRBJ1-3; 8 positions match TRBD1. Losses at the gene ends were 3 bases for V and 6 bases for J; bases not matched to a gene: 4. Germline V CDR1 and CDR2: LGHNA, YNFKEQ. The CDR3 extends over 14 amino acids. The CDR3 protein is CASSQNRGINTIYF. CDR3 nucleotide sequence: TGTGCCAGCAGCCAGAACAGGGGGATAAACACCATATATTTT.

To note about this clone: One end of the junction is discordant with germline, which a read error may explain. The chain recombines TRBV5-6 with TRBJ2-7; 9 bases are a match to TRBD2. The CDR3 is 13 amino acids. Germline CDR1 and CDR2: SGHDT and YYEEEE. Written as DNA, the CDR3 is TGTGTCAGCAGCTTGGGGCTAGCGGGGGAGCAGTACTTC. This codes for CVSSLGLAGEQYF.

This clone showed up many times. In nucleotides, the CDR3 is TGTGCCAGCAGTTTGACAGGGAGCTCCTACAATGAGCAGTTCTTC. It translates to CASSLTGSSYNEQFF. The chain recombines TRBV6-5 with TRBJ2-1, with 7 positions matching TRBD1. Germline V lookup: CDR1 MNHEY, CDR2 SVGAGI. The CDR3 sequence is 15 residues long. Trimming removed 4 bases from V and 0 bases from J; junction bases left unmatched: 3.

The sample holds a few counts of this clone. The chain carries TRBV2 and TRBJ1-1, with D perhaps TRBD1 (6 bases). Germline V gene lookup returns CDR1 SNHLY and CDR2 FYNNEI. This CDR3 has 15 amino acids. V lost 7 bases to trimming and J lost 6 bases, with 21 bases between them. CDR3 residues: CASTLLGGAGAEAFF. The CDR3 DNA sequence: TGTGCCAGCACTCTCCTGGGGGGGGCTGGAGCTGAAGCTTTCTTT.

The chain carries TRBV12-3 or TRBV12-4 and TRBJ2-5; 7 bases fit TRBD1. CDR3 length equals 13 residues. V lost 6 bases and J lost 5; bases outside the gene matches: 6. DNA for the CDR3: TGTGCCAGCAGCCGGGGACAGAGGGAGACCCAGTACTTC. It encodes CASSRGQRETQYF.

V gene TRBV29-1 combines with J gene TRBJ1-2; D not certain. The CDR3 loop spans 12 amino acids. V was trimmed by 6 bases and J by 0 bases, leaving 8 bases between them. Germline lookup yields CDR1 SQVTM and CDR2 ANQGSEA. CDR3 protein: CSVRYTNYGYTF. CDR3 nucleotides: TGCAGCGTGAGATATACTAACTATGGCTACACCTTC. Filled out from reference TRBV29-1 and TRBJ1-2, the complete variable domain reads SAVISQKPSRDICQRGTSLTIQCQVDSQVTMMFWYRQQPGQSLTLIATANQGSEATYESGFVIDKFPISRPNLTFSTLTVSNMSPEDSSIYLCSVRYTNYGYTFGSGTRLTVV.

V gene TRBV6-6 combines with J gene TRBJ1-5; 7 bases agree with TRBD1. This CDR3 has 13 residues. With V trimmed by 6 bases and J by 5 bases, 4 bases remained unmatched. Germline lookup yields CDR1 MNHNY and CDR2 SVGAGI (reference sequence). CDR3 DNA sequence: TGTGCCAGCAGCTCCGACAGGGATCAGCCCCAGCATTTT. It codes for CASSSDRDQPQHF.

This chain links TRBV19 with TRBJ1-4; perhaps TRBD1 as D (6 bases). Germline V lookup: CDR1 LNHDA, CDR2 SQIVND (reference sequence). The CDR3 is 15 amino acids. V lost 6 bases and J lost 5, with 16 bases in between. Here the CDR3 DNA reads TGTGCCAGTAGCTCCACAGGGCAGTCCAATGAAAAACTGTTTTTT. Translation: CASSSTGQSNEKLFF.

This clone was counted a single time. The CDR3 DNA follows: TGCAGCGTCGTTCCTGACAGCTCCTACAATGAGCAGTTCTTC. This translates into CSVVPDSSYNEQFF. This sequence joins TRBV29-1 and TRBJ2-1, with D maybe TRBD1 (5 bases). V lost 6 bases to trimming and J lost 0 bases, with 12 bases between them. From germline, CDR1 is SQVTM and CDR2 ANQGSEA. The length of the CDR3 is 14 residues.

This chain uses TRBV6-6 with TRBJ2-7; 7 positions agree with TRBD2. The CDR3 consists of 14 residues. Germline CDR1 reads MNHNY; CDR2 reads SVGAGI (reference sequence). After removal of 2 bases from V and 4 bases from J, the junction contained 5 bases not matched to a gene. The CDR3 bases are TGTGCCAGCAGTTACGAGAGGGGAGGGTACGAGCAGTACTTC. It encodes CASSYERGGYEQYF.

The CDR3 nucleotides are TGTGCCAGCAGAGACAGGGGCACCGCTGAAGCTTTCTTT. Protein: CASRDRGTAEAFF. The chain combines TRBV6-6 with TRBJ1-1, with 8 bases that match TRBD1. Trimming took 6 bases from V and 6 from J; bases not matched to a gene: 6. Germline V gene sequence: CDR1 MNHNY, CDR2 SVGAGI (reference sequence). The CDR3 spans 13 residues.

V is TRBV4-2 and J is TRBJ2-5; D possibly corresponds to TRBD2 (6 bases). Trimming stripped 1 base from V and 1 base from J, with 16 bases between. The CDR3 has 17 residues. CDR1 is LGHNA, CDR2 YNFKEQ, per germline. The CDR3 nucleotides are TGTGCCAGCAGCCAAGTGGGGGGAGCGGGCACCCAAGAGACCCAGTACTTC. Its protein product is CASSQVGGAGTQETQYF.

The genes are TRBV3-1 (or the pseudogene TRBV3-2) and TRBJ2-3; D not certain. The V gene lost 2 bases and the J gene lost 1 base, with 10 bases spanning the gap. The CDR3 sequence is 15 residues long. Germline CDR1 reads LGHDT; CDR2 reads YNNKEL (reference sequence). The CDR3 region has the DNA TGTGCCAGCAGCCAAACGACATCCCGCACAGATACGCAGTATTTT. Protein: CASSQTTSRTDTQYF.